Shown below are 10 T cell receptor beta chains from a single sample sequenced in a study of cytomegalovirus exposure and HLA in healthy donors. A multiplex PCR was run with 60 Vbeta primers and 13 Jbeta primers. This table comes from immunoSEQ multiplex PCR, and its TCRdb copy is limited to in-frame clones, with some not included. The repertoire has roughly 150,000 clones, 82% of them found once; the top ten carry less than 1%. What was sequenced was PBMCs. The receptors were gathered from a girl aged 2 to 10 in good health and CMV-seropositive.

The chain uses TRBV18 and TRBJ2-7, with D possibly being TRBD1 (6 bases). V was shortened by 5 bases and J by 2 bases, with 19 bases between the two germline ends. The CDR3 is made up of 16 amino acids. The germline V gene encodes CDR1 KGHSH and CDR2 LQKENI. The CDR3 loop reads CASSVGQGLVTYEQYF. The CDR3 region has the DNA TGTGCCAGCTCAGTGGGGCAGGGGTTAGTTACCTACGAGCAGTACTTC.

Only a few counts were recorded for this clone. V is TRBV9 and J is TRBJ2-1, with 12 bases identical to TRBD2. Germline CDR1 and CDR2: SGDLS and YYNGEE. The CDR3 spans 18 residues. The V gene end was trimmed by 3 bases and the J gene end by 3 bases; junction bases not matched to a gene: 10. The CDR3 loop reads CASSDPRLAGVSYNEQFF. The CDR3 DNA sequence: TGTGCCAGCAGCGATCCTCGACTAGCGGGGGTGAGCTACAATGAGCAGTTCTTC.

The chain links TRBV7-9 to TRBJ1-1; D is perhaps TRBD1 (6 bases). The V gene's germline CDR1 is SEHNR and CDR2 FQNEAQ (reference sequence). V was pared by 7 bases and J by 5 bases, with 11 bases between. This CDR3 is built from 12 residues. This chain's CDR3 is CASTATGTEAFF. Written as DNA, the CDR3 is TGTGCCAGCACCGCAACAGGGACTGAAGCTTTCTTT.

The chain carries TRBV30 and TRBJ2-7, with D possibly matching TRBD1 (6 bases). Per germline, CDR1 GTSNPN and CDR2 SVGIG (reference sequence). This CDR3 has 16 amino acids. V was trimmed by 1 base and J by 3 bases, leaving 19 bases between them. As DNA, the CDR3 is TGTGCCTGGAGTGCCACCTTAAACAGGGATCTCTACGAGCAGTACTTC. Amino acids: CAWSATLNRDLYEQYF.

In this sample, this clone turned up a few times. The V gene is TRBV5-1, the J gene TRBJ1-1; unclear D gene. The V end lost 0 bases, the J end lost 6 bases, and 15 bases lay between the germline ends. The CDR3 is 15 amino acids. Germline assignment: CDR1 SGHRS and CDR2 YFSETQ. CDR3 loop: CASSLVLEGGPEAFF. The DNA of the CDR3 is TGCGCCAGCAGCTTGGTGTTGGAGGGAGGGCCTGAAGCTTTCTTT.

The chain recombines TRBV6-5 with TRBJ1-4, with D unclear. Deletions cut 6 bases from V and 4 bases from J, with 15 bases between. CDR3 size: 15 residues. Germline V gene lookup returns CDR1 MNHEY and CDR2 SVGAGI. The CDR3 region has the DNA TGTGCCAGCAGCCCAGGCGCGGGGAATAATGAAAAACTGTTTTTT. Its translation is CASSPGAGNNEKLFF.

The V call is TRBV27, the J call TRBJ1-4, with 7 bases identical to TRBD1. The CDR3 contains 14 residues. Germline V gene data show CDR1 as MNHEY and CDR2 as SMNVEV (reference sequence). V was pared by 6 bases and J by 7 bases, with 8 bases of the junction left unmatched. CDR3 DNA: TGTGCCAGCAGCACGCAGGGGGTGGGTGAAAAACTGTTTTTT. Amino acids: CASSTQGVGEKLFF.

This rearrangement joins TRBV4-1 to TRBJ2-7; the match to TRBD1 covers 8 bases. The V gene end was trimmed by 0 bases and the J gene end by 1 base; junction bases not matched to a gene: 5. Germline assignment: CDR1 MGHRA and CDR2 YSYEKL. This CDR3 is 16 amino acids long. CDR3: CASSQEGQGASYEQYF. The CDR3 DNA sequence: TGCGCCAGCAGCCAAGAAGGGCAGGGGGCGTCCTACGAGCAGTACTTC.

This clone was detected a few times. The CDR3 loop reads CASSLLLTGGTDTQYF. CDR3 DNA: TGTGCCAGCAGTTTATTGTTGACAGGGGGCACAGATACGCAGTATTTT. V gene TRBV28 combines with J gene TRBJ2-3; 8 nucleotides line up with TRBD1. CDR3 length: 16 residues. Per the germline V gene, CDR1 is MDHEN and CDR2 is SYDVKM. The J segment lost 1 base and the V segment lost 1 base, leaving 4 bases of the junction unmatched.

This sequence joins TRBV6-5 and TRBJ1-1; D is perhaps TRBD1 (5 bases). The V gene lost 7 bases and the J gene lost 1 base, with 16 bases spanning the gap. Germline V CDR1 and CDR2: MNHEY, SVGAGI. The CDR3 spans 15 residues. DNA of the CDR3: TGTGCCAGCACCCCGACAGCTAGAGCGAACACTGAAGCTTTCTTT. Its protein product is CASTPTARANTEAFF.